The following is a T cell receptor beta chain sequence with its context. Its antigen is currently unknown. Specified treatment: oral pan-JAK inhibitor, 5-10 mg twice daily. The data stem from a study of CD8+ T cells in alopecia areata. Study context: Tofacitinib ran 6 to 18 months, followed by 6 months off drug.

In each case, RNA was isolated and then reverse transcribed into cDNA as the sequencing template. Profiling relied on immunoSEQ multiplex PCR, and the TCRdb table lists in-frame clones only, not all of them. The table includes roughly 220,000 clones, 30% to 40% detected once. Between the trimmed V and J ends, which lost 4 bases and 5 bases, there was a span of 15 bases. The germline V gene encodes CDR1 GTSNPN and CDR2 SVGIG (reference sequence). The CDR3 length is 14 residues. The study, taken as a whole, reports: On tofacitinib, scalp clonality and expanded CD8+ clones among top 100 fell significantly.

The chain uses TRBV30 and TRBJ1-5, with a possible D match to TRBD1 (5 bases). The sequencing used CD4+ T cells sorted from blood, collected at approximately week 31, from a patient treated with tofacitinib. This receptor was taken from a human donor with alopecia areata. CDR3 sequence: CAWTPMGVYQPQHF. For the CDR3, the DNA is TGTGCCTGGACCCCTATGGGGGTTTATCAGCCCCAGCATTTT.